The rows below give T cell receptor beta chains drawn from one sample of a study of blood T cell repertoires in COVID-19. The method was immunoSEQ multiplex PCR; TCRdb's version includes in-frame clones alone and lacks a portion of them. The sample carries 130,000 or so clones, around nine tenths recorded once. Sequencing input: peripheral blood. The receptors originated from a woman between 65 and 79 years old with COVID-19, enrolled during active disease. Both conserved end residues are part of each CDR3. Fields, in order: CDR3 DNA, CDR3 protein, D gene, V gene, clone size, J gene. A D gene is named only where the DNA matches it firmly. The listing skips clone size in some rows; elsewhere it reads once, few, many or a size class.

CDR3 DNA: TGTGCCAGCAGCTTGAGACAGGGAGGAACTACTAATGAAAAACTGTTTTTT; CDR3 protein: CASSLRQGGTTNEKLFF; D gene: TRBD1; V gene: TRBV13; clone size: few; J gene: TRBJ1-4
CDR3 DNA: TGTGCCAGCAGCATACGGACAGCTTCCTACAATGAGCAGTTCTTC; CDR3 protein: CASSIRTASYNEQFF; D gene: .; V gene: TRBV5-8; clone size: once; J gene: TRBJ2-1
CDR3 DNA: TGTGCCACTAGCAGTAAGAGGACAGCGCGCTACGAGCAGTACTTC; CDR3 protein: CATSSKRTARYEQYF; D gene: .; V gene: TRBV15; clone size: .; J gene: TRBJ2-7
CDR3 DNA: TGTGCCAGCAGTCCACCCAGGGGAACTAATGAAAAACTGTTTTTT; CDR3 protein: CASSPPRGTNEKLFF; D gene: .; V gene: TRBV28; clone size: .; J gene: TRBJ1-4
CDR3 DNA: TGTGCCAGCACCCGACGGGACACTAATTCACCCCTCCACTTT; CDR3 protein: CASTRRDTNSPLHF; D gene: .; V gene: TRBV6-5; clone size: .; J gene: TRBJ1-6
CDR3 DNA: TGTGCCAGCAGTAGCACGGTCTACGAGCAGTACTTC; CDR3 protein: CASSSTVYEQYF; D gene: .; V gene: TRBV12-3/TRBV12-4; clone size: .; J gene: TRBJ2-7
CDR3 DNA: TGTGCCAGCAGTGAATCCCCCTACCTGAACACTGAAGCTTTCTTT; CDR3 protein: CASSESPYLNTEAFF; D gene: .; V gene: TRBV6-1; clone size: .; J gene: TRBJ1-1
CDR3 DNA: TGTGCCAGCAGCGGGACATCATCCTACGAGCAGTACTTC; CDR3 protein: CASSGTSSYEQYF; D gene: .; V gene: TRBV7-8; clone size: few; J gene: TRBJ2-7
CDR3 DNA: TGTGCCAGTAGTATAGGAGGCGGGGTAACTAATGAAAAACTGTTTTTT; CDR3 protein: CASSIGGGVTNEKLFF; D gene: .; V gene: TRBV19; clone size: .; J gene: TRBJ1-4
CDR3 DNA: TGTGCCAGCAGCCTCTACCCCACGGGACAGGGCTCATCACTGTTTTTT; CDR3 protein: CASSLYPTGQGSSLFF; D gene: TRBD1; V gene: TRBV7-3; clone size: .; J gene: TRBJ1-4
CDR3 DNA: TGTGCCAGCAGCCCCACCCCCCCGGGAGGGATCTCTGGAAACACCATATATTTT; CDR3 protein: CASSPTPPGGISGNTIYF; D gene: .; V gene: TRBV11-2; clone size: .; J gene: TRBJ1-3
CDR3 DNA: TGTGCCTGGAGTCCTCTGACAGGGGTGAGCAATCAGCCCCAGCATTTT; CDR3 protein: CAWSPLTGVSNQPQHF; D gene: TRBD1; V gene: TRBV30; clone size: .; J gene: TRBJ1-5
CDR3 DNA: TGTGCCAGCTCACCGAACCGGGACAGAGGGCTTCATGAGCAGTTCTTC; CDR3 protein: CASSPNRDRGLHEQFF; D gene: TRBD1; V gene: TRBV18; clone size: .; J gene: TRBJ2-1
CDR3 DNA: TGTGCCAGCAGCAGGGGGTTGGGAAACACCATATATTTT; CDR3 protein: CASSRGLGNTIYF; D gene: .; V gene: TRBV7-2; clone size: .; J gene: TRBJ1-3
CDR3 DNA: TGTGCCATCAAATCCACCAGGGGGCCTCCCTACAATGAGCAGTTCTTC; CDR3 protein: CAIKSTRGPPYNEQFF; D gene: TRBD1; V gene: TRBV10-3; clone size: once; J gene: TRBJ2-1
CDR3 DNA: TGTGCCAGCAGCTTACGTCAGGGAACGGGCTATGGCTACACCTTC; CDR3 protein: CASSLRQGTGYGYTF; D gene: .; V gene: TRBV7-8; clone size: .; J gene: TRBJ1-2
CDR3 DNA: TGTGCCAGCAGTCCTCTAACAGGGTTCTCCGGAAACACCATATATTTT; CDR3 protein: CASSPLTGFSGNTIYF; D gene: .; V gene: TRBV3-1/TRBV3-2; clone size: .; J gene: TRBJ1-3
CDR3 DNA: TGTGCCAGCAGCATCGTCCCGGGACAGGGACGCGCTTTCTTT; CDR3 protein: CASSIVPGQGRAFF; D gene: TRBD1; V gene: TRBV7-9; clone size: .; J gene: TRBJ1-1
CDR3 DNA: TGCGCCAGCAGCTTACAGGGGGCGCGTGGCTACACCTTC; CDR3 protein: CASSLQGARGYTF; D gene: TRBD1; V gene: TRBV5-1; clone size: .; J gene: TRBJ1-2
CDR3 DNA: TGTGCCAGCAGCGATCAGACAGGAGGTGAAGATAATTCACCCCTCCACTTT; CDR3 protein: CASSDQTGGEDNSPLHF; D gene: .; V gene: TRBV21-1; clone size: .; J gene: TRBJ1-6
CDR3 DNA: TGTGCCAGCAGTTTATCTCAGTTTAATCAGCCCCAGCATTTT; CDR3 protein: CASSLSQFNQPQHF; D gene: .; V gene: TRBV27; clone size: .; J gene: TRBJ1-5
CDR3 DNA: TGTGCCAGCAGTTCCCCGGCGGCACCCTACGAGCAGTACTTC; CDR3 protein: CASSSPAAPYEQYF; D gene: .; V gene: TRBV28; clone size: .; J gene: TRBJ2-7
CDR3 DNA: TGCAGCGTTGTTTTCTCCGGACAGCGCTCTGGAAACACCATATATTTT; CDR3 protein: CSVVFSGQRSGNTIYF; D gene: .; V gene: TRBV29-1; clone size: .; J gene: TRBJ1-3
CDR3 DNA: TGTGCCAGCAGCCAGGGGGCGAAAACTGAAGCTTTCTTT; CDR3 protein: CASSQGAKTEAFF; D gene: .; V gene: TRBV3-1/TRBV3-2; clone size: once; J gene: TRBJ1-1
CDR3 DNA: TGTGCCAGCAGTGGACAGGGCAATTCACCCCTCCACTTT; CDR3 protein: CASSGQGNSPLHF; D gene: TRBD1; V gene: TRBV2; clone size: .; J gene: TRBJ1-6